A selection of T cell receptor beta chains follows, all from one sample in a study of cytomegalovirus exposure and HLA in healthy donors. The table came from immunoSEQ multiplex PCR; TCRdb's copy has only in-frame clones and leaves some out. The table lists some 130,000 clones, around three quarters of them singletons. Sequenced sample: PBMCs. These receptors all come from a male donor in good health and CMV-seropositive. Both conserved end residues are part of each CDR3. The D gene is left open where the match is weak. The size entry is marked missing in some rows and otherwise reads once, few, many or a size class.

j_call d_call v_call clone_size cdr3_aa cdr3_nt
TRBJ2-7 TRBD1 TRBV11-2 - CASSGPGQGVSYEQYF TGTGCCAGCAGCGGACCGGGACAGGGCGTCTCCTACGAGCAGTACTTC
TRBJ1-2 TRBD1 TRBV15 - CATGTGDYGYTF TGTGCCACGGGGACAGGGGACTATGGCTACACCTTC
TRBJ1-5 - TRBV28 - CASSPRGRESHQPQHF TGTGCCAGCAGTCCGCGGGGCAGGGAGAGCCATCAGCCCCAGCATTTT
TRBJ1-4 TRBD1 TRBV27 - CASSLYRGVGPTNEKLFF TGTGCCAGCAGCTTATACAGGGGGGTGGGCCCCACTAATGAAAAACTGTTTTTT
TRBJ2-1 - TRBV7-2 - CASSLAAGEGYNEQFF TGTGCCAGCAGCTTAGCGGCAGGGGAGGGATACAATGAGCAGTTCTTC
TRBJ2-7 TRBD1 TRBV5-4 - CASSREGTGAYEQYF TGTGCCAGCAGCCGCGAGGGGACAGGGGCCTACGAGCAGTACTTC
TRBJ2-7 - TRBV28 - CASTSPTYEQYF TGTGCCAGCACCTCGCCTACCTACGAGCAGTACTTC
TRBJ2-3 TRBD2 TRBV19 once CASSRLAGTTSTDTQYF TGTGCCAGTAGTCGTCTAGCGGGGACCACTAGCACAGATACGCAGTATTTT
TRBJ2-4 TRBD1 TRBV10-1 - CATRQGRVAKNIQYF TGCGCCACCAGACAGGGGAGAGTGGCCAAAAACATTCAGTACTTC
TRBJ2-1 TRBD1 TRBV10-3 once CAISDGQGGNNEQFF TGTGCCATCAGTGATGGACAGGGGGGCAACAATGAGCAGTTCTTC
TRBJ1-2 - TRBV6-1 - CASSIKQGSDGYTF TGTGCCAGCAGTATTAAACAGGGTTCGGATGGCTACACCTTC
TRBJ2-6 TRBD2 TRBV13 - CASSFSAGAGANVLTF TGTGCCAGCAGCTTTTCGGCGGGGGCTGGGGCCAACGTCCTGACTTTC
TRBJ2-7 - TRBV27 - CASSLNQVFTAQYF TGTGCCAGCAGTTTAAACCAGGTATTCACGGCGCAGTACTTC
TRBJ2-5 - TRBV30 - CAWSVTGTLQETQYF TGTGCCTGGAGCGTGACCGGGACACTCCAAGAGACCCAGTACTTC
TRBJ2-1 TRBD2 TRBV19 - CVSSIGTSGSNEQFF TGTGTCAGTAGTATCGGGACTAGCGGGAGCAATGAGCAGTTCTTC
TRBJ2-3 - TRBV11-2 - CASSLSRTDTQYF TGTGCCAGCAGCCTAAGCCGAACAGATACGCAGTATTTT
TRBJ2-6 - TRBV19 - CASSIDGVSGANVLTF TGTGCCAGTAGTATAGACGGTGTCTCTGGGGCCAACGTCCTGACTTTC
TRBJ1-1 - TRBV5-4 - CASSFTGDFTEAFF TGTGCCAGCAGCTTTACGGGGGATTTCACTGAAGCTTTCTTT
TRBJ2-1 - TRBV7-6 once CASSLGFSGTVPGNEQFF TGTGCCAGCAGCTTAGGGTTTAGTGGGACTGTCCCGGGCAATGAGCAGTTCTTC
TRBJ2-3 - TRBV6-5 - CASREQGADTQYF TGTGCCAGCAGGGAACAGGGCGCAGATACGCAGTATTTT
TRBJ1-4 TRBD1 TRBV2 few CASSEGDRGRGEKLFF TGTGCCAGCAGTGAAGGAGACAGGGGGCGAGGTGAAAAACTGTTTTTT
TRBJ2-3 TRBD2 TRBV5-1 - CASSLRTSGTNTDTQYF TGCGCCAGCAGCTTGCGAACTAGCGGGACGAACACAGATACGCAGTATTTT
TRBJ2-6 - TRBV6-6 - CASSPPRSSGANVLTF TGTGCCAGCAGTCCCCCCCGGAGCTCTGGGGCCAACGTCCTGACTTTC
TRBJ2-3 TRBD2 TRBV5-1 - CASSLVASGIATDTQYF TGCGCCAGCAGCTTGGTAGCTAGCGGTATCGCGACAGATACGCAGTATTTT
TRBJ1-2 - TRBV6-5 - CASSYSIGGYGYTF TGTGCCAGCAGTTACTCGATTGGAGGGTACGGCTACACCTTC
TRBJ1-1 - TRBV10-3 - CAISDAKRGTEAFF TGTGCCATCAGTGATGCGAAGAGAGGCACTGAAGCTTTCTTT
TRBJ2-3 - TRBV5-1 - CASSLATFSLTDTQYF TGCGCCAGCAGCTTGGCCACTTTCTCCCTCACAGATACGCAGTATTTT
TRBJ1-5 - TRBV12-2 - CASRYRTGWSNQPQHF TGTGCAAGTCGCTACCGAACAGGGTGGAGCAATCAGCCCCAGCATTTT
TRBJ1-4 TRBD1 TRBV28 - CASSLTGLREKLFF TGTGCCAGCAGCCTGACAGGGTTAAGGGAAAAACTGTTTTTT
TRBJ1-1 - TRBV7-3 - CASSLEGRTEAFF TGTGCCAGCAGCCTTGAGGGAAGGACTGAAGCTTTCTTT
TRBJ2-7 - TRBV6-4 - CASSDLKQSGPGYEQYF TGTGCCAGCAGTGATCTTAAACAGTCAGGGCCGGGCTACGAGCAGTACTTC
TRBJ2-7 - TRBV28 - CASRAIDPYEQYF TGTGCCAGCAGGGCCATTGATCCCTACGAGCAGTACTTC
TRBJ2-7 TRBD2 TRBV6-4 - CASSVAGGYEQYF TGTGCCAGCAGTGTAGCGGGGGGATACGAGCAGTACTTC
TRBJ1-5 - TRBV4-1 few CASSQEPGGPQPQHF TGCGCCAGCAGCCAGGAACCGGGAGGACCTCAGCCCCAGCATTTT
TRBJ2-1 - TRBV29-1 - CSVEDNSYPYNEQFF TGCAGCGTTGAAGACAACTCCTACCCCTACAATGAGCAGTTCTTC
TRBJ2-7 TRBD2 TRBV6-5 - CASGRTSGRGEQYF TGTGCCAGCGGGCGGACTAGCGGGAGGGGTGAGCAGTACTTC
TRBJ1-4 - TRBV15 - CATSRLRRGADNEKLFF TGTGCCACCAGCAGACTTCGACGGGGGGCCGATAATGAAAAACTGTTTTTT
TRBJ2-1 - TRBV29-1 - CSVHRGGNEQFF TGCAGCGTCCACAGGGGGGGGAATGAGCAGTTCTTC
TRBJ1-3 - TRBV23-1 - CASSQVAGSSGNTIYF TGCGCCAGCAGTCAAGTGGCCGGGAGCTCTGGAAACACCATATATTTT
TRBJ2-3 - TRBV6-1 once CASSDPQSDTQYF TGTGCCAGCAGTGACCCACAGTCAGATACGCAGTATTTT
TRBJ2-5 TRBD1 TRBV5-6 - CASSLVGTDRTQYF TGTGCCAGCAGCTTGGTTGGGACAGATCGAACCCAGTACTTC
TRBJ2-1 TRBD2 TRBV6-1 - CASSETASGSYNEQFF TGTGCCAGCAGTGAAACCGCTAGCGGGTCATACAATGAGCAGTTCTTC
TRBJ2-3 - TRBV2 - CASKNRDTDTQYF TGTGCCAGCAAGAACAGGGACACAGATACGCAGTATTTT
TRBJ2-7 TRBD1 TRBV13 few CASSHGQDYYEQYF TGTGCCAGCAGCCACGGACAGGATTACTACGAGCAGTACTTC
TRBJ1-5 TRBD1 TRBV7-9 - CASSRTGENQPQHF TGTGCCAGCAGCCGGACAGGGGAAAATCAGCCCCAGCATTTT
TRBJ2-2 - TRBV11-3 - CASSLDLSGGTGELFF TGTGCCAGCAGCTTAGATCTATCAGGGGGGACCGGGGAGCTGTTTTTT
TRBJ1-1 TRBD1 TRBV28 few CASSLNAGGTIVTEAFF TGTGCCAGCAGTTTAAATGCAGGGGGGACGATAGTCACTGAAGCTTTCTTT
TRBJ2-3 - TRBV5-1 - CASSAGVTDTQYF TGCGCCAGCAGCGCAGGGGTTACAGATACGCAGTATTTT
TRBJ2-7 TRBD1 TRBV28 - CASSSMGTGKNYEQYF TGTGCCAGCAGTTCCATGGGGACAGGGAAGAACTACGAGCAGTACTTC
TRBJ1-2 - TRBV28 - CASSLLRGTGGHYGYTF TGTGCCAGCAGTTTATTAAGGGGGACGGGAGGCCACTATGGCTACACCTTC
TRBJ2-3 TRBD1 TRBV2 - CASSGGQGNTDTQYF TGTGCCAGCAGCGGGGGACAGGGCAACACAGATACGCAGTATTTT
TRBJ2-2 - TRBV5-4 few CASSLDPLGTGELFF TGTGCCAGCAGCTTGGACCCACTCGGTACCGGGGAGCTGTTTTTT